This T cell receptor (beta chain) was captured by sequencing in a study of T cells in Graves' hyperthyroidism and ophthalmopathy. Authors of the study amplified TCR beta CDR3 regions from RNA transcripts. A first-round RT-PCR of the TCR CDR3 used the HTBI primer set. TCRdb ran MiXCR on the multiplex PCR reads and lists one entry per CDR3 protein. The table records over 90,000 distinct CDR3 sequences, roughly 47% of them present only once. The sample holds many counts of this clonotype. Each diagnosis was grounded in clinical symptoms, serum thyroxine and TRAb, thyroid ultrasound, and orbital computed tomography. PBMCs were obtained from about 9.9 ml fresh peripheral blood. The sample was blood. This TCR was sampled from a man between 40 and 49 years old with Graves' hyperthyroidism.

CDR3 region: CASSSTAGSYNEQFF. The DNA of the CDR3 is TGCGCCAGCAGCTCAACCGCGGGGTCCTACAATGAGCAGTTCTTC. The rearrangement joins TRBV5-1 to TRBJ2-1, with a tentative D call TRBD2 (6 bases). Trimming pared 3 bases from V and 1 base from J, leaving 11 bases between. The CDR3 spans 15 residues. Germline V gene lookup returns CDR1 SGHRS and CDR2 YFSETQ.